One and the same sample provided the 4 T cell receptor beta chains below, sequenced in a study of Graves' ophthalmopathy and Graves' hyperthyroidism. As the template, RNA transcripts were used to amplify TCR beta CDR3 regions. Investigators did first-round RT-PCR with HTBI primers, then second-round multiplex PCR. TCRdb independently ran MiXCR on the multiplex PCR reads; one entry per CDR3 protein. This sample yields over a million distinct CDR3 sequences, of which about 40% are seen a single time; 11% belongs to the top ten. Sequences were obtained from peripheral blood or thyroid tissue (not recorded which). The source is an adult man with Graves' hyperthyroidism.

This clonotype has a count of ten or more. The J gene is TRBJ1-2, the V gene TRBV12-3 or TRBV12-4; TRBD1 might be the D (6 bases). This CDR3 comprises 13 residues. Trimming removed 4 bases at V and 6 bases at J, with 12 bases between. This CDR3 is CASSSGTPNGYTF. CDR3 coding DNA: TGTGCCAGCAGTTCCGGGACACCAAATGGCTACACCTTC.

Many counts were recorded for this clonotype. This chain connects TRBV20-1 to TRBJ2-5, with TRBD2 matching over 9 bases. V gave up 0 bases and J gave up 2 bases; unmatched junction bases: 4. The CDR3 runs to 15 residues. Germline CDR1 DFQATT, CDR2 SNEGSKA (reference sequence). The CDR3 loop reads CSARDVAGVQETQYF. The DNA of the CDR3 is TGCAGTGCTAGAGATGTAGCGGGGGTTCAAGAGACCCAGTACTTC.

As to this clonotype: The CDR3 does not close with the conserved phenylalanine or tryptophan, likely indicating a read error. This CDR3 is CASTMDRAGGGYTL. The CDR3 nucleotides are TGTGCCAGCACCATGGACAGGGCCGGCGGTGGCTACACCCTC. The rearrangement uses TRBV25-1 and TRBJ1-2; 8 nucleotides align to TRBD1. This CDR3 has 14 amino acids. V shed 7 bases and J 7 bases; nucleotides not matched to a gene: 11. Germline assignment: CDR1 MGHDK and CDR2 SYGVNS.

This clonotype has more than one count but fewer than ten. The CDR3 spells CASSYTGTGTAGNTIYF. The CDR3 region has the DNA TGTGCCAGCAGTTACACAGGGACGGGTACTGCTGGAAACACCATATATTTT. This sequence joins TRBV6-5 and TRBJ1-3, with D perhaps TRBD1 (6 bases). V was shortened by 2 bases and J by 2 bases, with 16 bases between the two germline ends. The CDR3 spans 17 residues. Germline lookup yields CDR1 MNHEY and CDR2 SVGAGI.